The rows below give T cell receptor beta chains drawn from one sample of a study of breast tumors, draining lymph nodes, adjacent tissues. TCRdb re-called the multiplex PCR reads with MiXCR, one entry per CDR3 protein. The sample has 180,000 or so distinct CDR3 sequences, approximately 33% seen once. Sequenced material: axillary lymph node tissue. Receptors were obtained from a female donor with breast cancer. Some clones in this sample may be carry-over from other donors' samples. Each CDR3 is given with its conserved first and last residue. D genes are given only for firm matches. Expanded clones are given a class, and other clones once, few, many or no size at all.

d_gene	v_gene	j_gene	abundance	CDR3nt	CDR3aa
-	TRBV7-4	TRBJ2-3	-	TGTGCCAGCAGCTTAGAATCAGGGCGGACAGATACGCAGTATTTT	CASSLESGRTDTQYF
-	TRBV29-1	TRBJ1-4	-	TGCAGCGTTGAAGGGGGCAGGGAGACTTCGGCTAATGAAAAACTGTTTTTT	CSVEGGRETSANEKLFF
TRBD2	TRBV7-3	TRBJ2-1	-	TGTGCCAGCAGCTTAAGGGCGGGAGGATCCAATGAGCAGTTCTTC	CASSLRAGGSNEQFF
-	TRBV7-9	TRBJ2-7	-	TGTGCCAGCCAGTGGGCGGCGCTGTACGAGCAGTACTTC	CASQWAALYEQYF
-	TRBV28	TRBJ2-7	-	TGTGCCAGCAGTTTCTTAGGGGTCTCCTACGAGCAGTACTTC	CASSFLGVSYEQYF
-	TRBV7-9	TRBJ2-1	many	TGTGCCAGCAGCTTAGAACTTGGTGAGCAGTTCTTC	CASSLELGEQFF
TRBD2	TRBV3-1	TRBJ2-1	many	TGTGCCAGCAGCCAAGAGCGGGGGGCAGGGAATGAGCAGTTCTTC	CASSQERGAGNEQFF
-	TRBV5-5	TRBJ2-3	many	TGTGCCAGCAGCTTACAAGGACCCGCAGGGATGGCGCAGTATTTT	CASSLQGPAGMAQYF
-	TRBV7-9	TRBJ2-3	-	TGTGCCAGCAGCTTATCGCGGGGCCCAGGTACGCAGTATTTT	CASSLSRGPGTQYF
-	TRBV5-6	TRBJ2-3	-	TGTGCCAGCAGTTTCCGGGGGGCCGATACGCAGTATTTT	CASSFRGADTQYF
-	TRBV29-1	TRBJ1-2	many	TGCAGCGTTGAAGTTCTGCCGGGGGTAATCGGTGGCTACACCTTC	CSVEVLPGVIGGYTF
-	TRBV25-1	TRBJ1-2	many	TGTGCCAGCAGTGAATTGGGGGGGGGCAGATACCCTAACTATGGCTACACCTTC	CASSELGGGRYPNYGYTF
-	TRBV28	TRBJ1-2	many	TGTGCCAGCAGTCACATCTATGGCTACACCTTC	CASSHIYGYTF
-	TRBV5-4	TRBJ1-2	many	TGTGCCAGCAGCTTAGGCGGGGGTAGTATGTATGGCTACACCTTC	CASSLGGGSMYGYTF
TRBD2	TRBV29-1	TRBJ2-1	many	TGCAGCGTTGGTCGGGGGGGAGTGAGGAATGAGCAGTTCTTC	CSVGRGGVRNEQFF
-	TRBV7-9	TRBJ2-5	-	TGTGCCAGCAGCAGATTCGGGACGGATAATTTCCAAGAGGCCCAGTACTTC	CASSRFGTDNFQEAQYF
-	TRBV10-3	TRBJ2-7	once	TGTGCCATCAGTGAGTCGAGGCACTCCTCCTACGAGCAGTACTTC	CAISESRHSSYEQYF
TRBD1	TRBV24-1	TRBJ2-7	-	TGTGCCACCAGTGGTCCAAAACAGGGGGCTCTCAACGGGCAGTACTTC	CATSGPKQGALNGQYF
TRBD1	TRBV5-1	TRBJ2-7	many	TGCGCCAGCAGCCAGACCGGGACAGGGATCTACGAGCAGTACTTC	CASSQTGTGIYEQYF
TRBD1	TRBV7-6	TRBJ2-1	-	TGTGCCAGCAGCTGGGACAGGGGAATACCAACACCTAACAATGAGCAGTTCTTC	CASSWDRGIPTPNNEQFF
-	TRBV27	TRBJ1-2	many	TGTGCCAGCAGGCCCGGGGGGCAGTATGGCTACACCTTC	CASRPGGQYGYTF
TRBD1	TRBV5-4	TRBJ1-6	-	TGTGCCAGCAGCTTGGGGGACAGGCGGGCTTCACCCCTCCACTTT	CASSLGDRRASPLHF
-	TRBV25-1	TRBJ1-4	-	TGTGCCAGCAGTGAGGGAGCAACTAATGAAAAACTGTTTTTT	CASSEGATNEKLFF
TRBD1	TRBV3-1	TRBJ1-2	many	TGTGCCAGCAGCCAAGATCTGACAGGGGGCGATGGCTACACCTTC	CASSQDLTGGDGYTF
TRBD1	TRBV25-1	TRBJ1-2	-	TGTGCCAGCCTACAGGGGGCCTATGGCTACACCTTC	CASLQGAYGYTF
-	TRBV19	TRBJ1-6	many	TGTGCCAGTAGTATTCGGGACTATAATTCACCCCTCCACTTT	CASSIRDYNSPLHF
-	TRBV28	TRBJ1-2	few	TGTGCCAGCAGTTTAGACAGCCCGACCGGAGGCTACACCTTC	CASSLDSPTGGYTF
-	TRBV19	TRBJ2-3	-	TGTGCCAGTAGTATTGGCTCACCTAGCACAGATACGCAGTATTTT	CASSIGSPSTDTQYF
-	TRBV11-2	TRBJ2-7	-	TGTGCCAGCAGCCGAAGCGGGTCCTACGAGCAGTACTTC	CASSRSGSYEQYF
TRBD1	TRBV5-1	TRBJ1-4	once	TGCGCCAGCAGCTTGGAGGACAGGGGGCTCACTAATGAAAAACTGTTTTTT	CASSLEDRGLTNEKLFF
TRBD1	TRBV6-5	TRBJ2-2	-	TGTGCCAGCAGTCCAATTGACAGGGGCATGAACACTAGGGAGCTGTTTTTT	CASSPIDRGMNTRELFF
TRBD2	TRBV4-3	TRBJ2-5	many	TGCGCCAGCAGCCACCTTGCCCCAGCGGGAGGCCAAGAGACCCAGTACTTC	CASSHLAPAGGQETQYF
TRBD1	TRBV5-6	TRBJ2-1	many	TGTGCCAGCAGCTGGGACAGCCGTACGAATGAGCAGTTCTTC	CASSWDSRTNEQFF
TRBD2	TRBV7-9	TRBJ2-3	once	TGTGCCACGGGACTAGCGGGAGATACGCAGTATTTT	CATGLAGDTQYF
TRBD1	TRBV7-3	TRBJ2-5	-	TGTGCCAGCAGCCGTACAGGGGGCGCAGAGACCCAGTACTTC	CASSRTGGAETQYF
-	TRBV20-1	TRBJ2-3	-	TGCAGTGCTAGCGGGGGGCTCATCACAGATACGCAGTATTTT	CSASGGLITDTQYF
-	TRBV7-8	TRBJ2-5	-	TGTGCCAGCAGCTTAAAGGGCGCCATGGGGGAGACCCAGTACTTC	CASSLKGAMGETQYF
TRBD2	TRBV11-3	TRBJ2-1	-	TGTGCCAGCAGCTTGGGCGTTAGCGGGAGAGGCTACAATGAGCAGTTCTTC	CASSLGVSGRGYNEQFF
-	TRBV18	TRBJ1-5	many	TGTGCCAGCTCACCTCTAGGGGTGTTTGGCAATCAGCCCCAGCATTTT	CASSPLGVFGNQPQHF
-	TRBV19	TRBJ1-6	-	TGTGCCAGTAGAGTAGTAGATTCACCCCTCCACTTT	CASRVVDSPLHF